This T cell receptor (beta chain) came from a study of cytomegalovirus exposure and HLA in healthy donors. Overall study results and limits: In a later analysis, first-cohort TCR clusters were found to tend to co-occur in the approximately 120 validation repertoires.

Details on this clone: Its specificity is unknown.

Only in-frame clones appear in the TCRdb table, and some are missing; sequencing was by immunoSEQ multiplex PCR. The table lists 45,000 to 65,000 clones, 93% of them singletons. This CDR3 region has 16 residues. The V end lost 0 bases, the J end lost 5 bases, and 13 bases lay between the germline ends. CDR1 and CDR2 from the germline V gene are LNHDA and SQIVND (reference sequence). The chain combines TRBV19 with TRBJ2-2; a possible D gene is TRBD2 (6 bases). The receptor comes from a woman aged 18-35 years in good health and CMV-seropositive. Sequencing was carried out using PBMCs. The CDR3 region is CASSIDASGRTGELFF. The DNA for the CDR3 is TGTGCCAGTAGTATAGATGCCAGCGGGCGGACCGGGGAGCTGTTTTTT.